What follows are 27 T cell receptor beta chains derived from one specimen sequenced in a study of regulatory and conventional T cells in RAG deficiency. Regulatory T cells were sorted from blood as CD4+ CD25-high CD127-low cells. Generated by immunoSEQ multiplex PCR, the TCRdb table keeps only in-frame clones and is missing some. The sample holds fewer than 9,500 clones, approximately 93% seen once. This same sample was also part of a study on regulatory T cells. This second study notes: Amplification used 52 TRBV primers and 13 TRBJ primers.

The sample comprised CD127- CD25+ CD4+ Tregs sorted from blood. The receptors shown here come from a human donor in good health.

The chain joins TRBV7-9 to TRBJ2-3, with 9 bases matching TRBD2. Trimming cost V 1 base and J 8 bases; bases outside gene matches: 10. CDR3 length equals 16 residues. Germline CDR1 SEHNR, CDR2 FQNEAQ (reference sequence). The CDR3 here is CASSLGRGGLVRTQYF. DNA for the CDR3: TGTGCCAGCAGCTTAGGGCGGGGGGGCCTAGTCCGTACGCAGTATTTT.

This chain links TRBV9 with TRBJ2-3; the match to TRBD2 covers 12 bases. Germline V CDR1 and CDR2: SGDLS, YYNGEE. The CDR3 runs to 15 residues. Germline trimming cut 1 base from V and 4 bases from J; bases unmatched to any gene: 1. The CDR3 here is CASSVLAGGPDTQYF. CDR3 in DNA: TGTGCCAGCAGCGTACTAGCGGGAGGGCCAGATACGCAGTATTTT.

This clone was detected once. The rearrangement joins TRBV29-1 to TRBJ1-2; TRBD1 agrees at 7 bases. V trimming: 7 bases; J trimming: 4 bases; junction bases outside the gene matches: 9. There are 13 residues in the CDR3. CDR1 and CDR2 (germline): SQVTM, ANQGSEA. The CDR3 bases are TGCAGCGGGAGCAACAGGGGTGGCTATGGCTACACCTTC. Its translation: CSGSNRGGYGYTF.

The chain uses TRBV7-2 and TRBJ2-1, with TRBD1 matching over 9 bases. The CDR3 extends over 15 amino acids. Germline values: CDR1 SGHTA, CDR2 FQGNSA. V gave up 5 bases and J gave up 2 bases; unmatched junction bases: 4. The CDR3 protein is CASSRDRAPYNEQFF. CDR3 coding DNA: TGTGCCAGCAGCCGGGACAGGGCCCCCTACAATGAGCAGTTCTTC.

The chain is built from TRBV15 and TRBJ2-3; 10 bases are shared with TRBD2. The length of the CDR3 is 18 residues. Germline trimming cut 1 base from V and 0 bases from J; bases unmatched to any gene: 7. Germline-derived CDR1 and CDR2 are LNHNV and YYDKDF (reference sequence). CDR3 amino acids: CATSRGVWTSGSTDTQYF. CDR3 nucleotide sequence: TGTGCCACCAGCAGAGGAGTTTGGACTAGCGGTAGCACAGATACGCAGTATTTT.

The count of this clone is one. This chain uses TRBV7-3 with TRBJ1-1; 8 bases are shared with TRBD1. This CDR3 region has 16 residues. CDR1 and CDR2 (germline): SGHTA, FQGTGA. V was clipped by 0 bases and J by 1 base; unmatched bases: 4. The CDR3 sequence: CASSLTGQGANTEAFF. The CDR3 DNA reads as TGTGCCAGCAGCTTAACCGGCCAGGGGGCGAACACTGAAGCTTTCTTT.

The rearrangement joins TRBV19 to TRBJ1-1; TRBD1 might be the D (5 bases). V lost 3 bases, J lost 10 bases, and 15 bases lay in between. The CDR3 runs to 13 residues. CDR1 LNHDA and CDR2 SQIVND come from the germline V gene (reference sequence). The CDR3, as DNA: TGTGCCAGTAGTATTGGGCAGGGTTATGGAGCTTTCTTT. Encoded protein: CASSIGQGYGAFF.

The rearrangement joins TRBV27 to TRBJ1-5; possible D gene TRBD1, 5 bases. The germline V and J ends were trimmed by 4 bases and 10 bases, with 14 bases remaining between them. This CDR3 has 13 amino acids. Germline V lookup: CDR1 MNHEY, CDR2 SMNVEV (reference sequence). CDR3 coding DNA: TGTGCCAGCAGTTATCGTAACGACAGACCCCAGCATTTT. As protein: CASSYRNDRPQHF.

J is TRBJ2-7 and V is TRBV5-1; D not resolved. The CDR3 extends over 14 amino acids. Trimming took 0 bases from V and 3 from J, leaving 10 bases between them. The germline V gene encodes CDR1 SGHRS and CDR2 YFSETQ. CDR3 DNA: TGCGCCAGCAGCTTGGGAGGTGGTGGCTACGAGCAGTACTTC. It yields the protein CASSLGGGGYEQYF. Filled out from reference TRBV5-1 and TRBJ2-7, the complete variable domain reads KAGVTQTPRYLIKTRGQQVTLSCSPISGHRSVSWYQQTPGQGLQFLFEYFSETQRNKGNFPGRFSGRQFSNSRSEMNVSTLELGDSALYLCASSLGGGGYEQYFGPGTRLTVT.

The genes are TRBV5-5 and TRBJ2-1; D is perhaps TRBD2 (5 bases). The CDR3 is 12 amino acids. CDR1 SGHKS and CDR2 YYEKEE come from the germline V gene (reference sequence). With 4 bases removed from V and 3 bases from J, the gap between germline ends came to 5 bases. CDR3 region: CASSDYYNEQFF. CDR3 nucleotides: TGTGCCAGCAGCGACTACTACAATGAGCAGTTCTTC.

The gene calls are TRBV7-9 and TRBJ2-7; 12 bases align to TRBD2. CDR3 size: 14 residues. With V trimmed by 2 bases and J by 4 bases, 0 bases remained unmatched. CDR1 is SEHNR and CDR2 is FQNEAQ in the germline V gene (reference sequence). CDR3 in DNA: TGTGCCAGCAGCTTACTAGCGGGGGGGTACGAGCAGTACTTC. Residues: CASSLLAGGYEQYF.

The chain uses TRBV9 and TRBJ2-7, with 7 bases fitting TRBD1. The CDR3 loop spans 14 amino acids. Germline CDR1 and CDR2: SGDLS and YYNGEE. With 0 bases clipped from V and 3 bases from J, the junction kept 3 bases outside the gene matches. The CDR3 DNA sequence: TGTGCCAGCAGCGTAGAGCCAGGGGGCTACGAGCAGTACTTC. This translates into CASSVEPGGYEQYF.

The J gene is TRBJ1-5, the V gene TRBV9; D gene unclear. Deletions cut 2 bases from V and 3 bases from J, with 9 bases between. The germline V gene has CDR1 SGDLS and CDR2 YYNGEE. The CDR3 consists of 14 residues. CDR3 nucleotide sequence: TGTGCCAGCAGCGTCGGGGATACCAATCAGCCCCAGCATTTT. Its protein product is CASSVGDTNQPQHF.

The rearrangement joins TRBV18 to TRBJ1-4; perhaps TRBD1 as D (6 bases). Trimming pared 0 bases from V and 5 bases from J, leaving 13 bases between. The V gene's germline CDR1 is KGHSH and CDR2 LQKENI. The CDR3 loop spans 16 amino acids. The CDR3 loop reads CASSPPWAQGNEKLFF. The CDR3 DNA sequence: TGTGCCAGCTCACCACCGTGGGCCCAGGGGAATGAAAAACTGTTTTTT.

This clone showed up just a few times. The chain links TRBV30 to TRBJ2-5; possibly TRBD2 for D (6 bases). Germline loops: CDR1 GTSNPN, CDR2 SVGIG (reference sequence). The V end lost 3 bases, the J end lost 0 bases, and 8 bases lay between the germline ends. The CDR3 covers 13 residues. The CDR3 region is CAWRGGYQETQYF. The DNA of the CDR3 is TGTGCCTGGAGGGGGGGTTACCAAGAGACCCAGTACTTC.

The chain joins TRBV5-1 to TRBJ1-1, with D possibly matching TRBD1 (6 bases). The CDR3 spans 14 residues. The germline CDR1 and CDR2 sequences are SGHRS and YFSETQ. V dropped 3 bases and J dropped 0 bases, with 9 bases sitting between them. CDR3 DNA sequence: TGCGCCAGCAGCTGGACAGTTATGAACACTGAAGCTTTCTTT. Amino acid sequence: CASSWTVMNTEAFF.

The V gene is TRBV4-1, the J gene TRBJ1-5; 8 bases map to TRBD1. Germline V gene data show CDR1 as MGHRA and CDR2 as YSYEKL. The CDR3 loop spans 18 amino acids. Trimming at V came to 0 bases and at J to 2 bases, leaving 9 bases not matched to a gene. DNA for the CDR3: TGCGCCAGCAGCCAAGATAACAGGGGGATGTTTCGCAATCAGCCCCAGCATTTT. Protein sequence: CASSQDNRGMFRNQPQHF.

This chain uses TRBV19 with TRBJ1-5, with 8 nucleotides matching TRBD1. Losses at the gene ends were 1 base for V and 9 bases for J; bases not matched to a gene: 8. This CDR3 has 15 amino acids. Per germline, CDR1 LNHDA and CDR2 SQIVND (reference sequence). Here the CDR3 reads CASSIGGQVRGPQHF. The CDR3 DNA reads as TGTGCCAGTAGTATAGGGGGACAGGTTCGAGGGCCCCAGCATTTT.

Here the CDR3 reads CASRASGRTVGEQFF. The DNA of the CDR3 is TGTGCCAGCAGGGCTAGCGGGAGGACCGTCGGTGAGCAGTTCTTC. V usage is TRBV9 and J usage is TRBJ2-1, with 11 bases that match TRBD2. V dropped 5 bases and J dropped 9; count of bases not matched to a gene: 10. The CDR3 consists of 15 residues. Germline-derived CDR1 and CDR2 are SGDLS and YYNGEE.

The chain carries TRBV4-2 and TRBJ2-2, with 9 bases that match TRBD2. The CDR3 is 18 residues long. Losses at the gene ends were 1 base for V and 5 bases for J; bases not matched to a gene: 11. Germline loops: CDR1 LGHNA, CDR2 YNFKEQ. CDR3 coding DNA: TGTGCCAGCAGCCAAGTCTTGGCTAGCGGGATCCGGACCGGGGAGCTGTTTTTT. Amino acid sequence: CASSQVLASGIRTGELFF.

This chain joins TRBV7-9 and TRBJ1-5; a possible D gene is TRBD1 (5 bases). Per germline, CDR1 SEHNR and CDR2 FQNEAQ (reference sequence). This CDR3 has 13 amino acids. V gave up 2 bases and J gave up 4 bases, with 6 bases separating them. DNA for the CDR3: TGTGCCAGCAGCTTAAAGGGGAATCAGCCCCAGCATTTT. Its translation is CASSLKGNQPQHF.

The V call is TRBV15, the J call TRBJ1-4; D is uncertain. There are 16 residues in the CDR3. The V end was cut by 0 bases, the J end by 7 bases, with 15 bases between. Germline lookup yields CDR1 LNHNV and CDR2 YYDKDF (reference sequence). DNA of the CDR3: TGTGCCACCAGCAGAGATTTCGGGGTATCGGGTGAAAAACTGTTTTTT. Translating it yields CATSRDFGVSGEKLFF.

This clone was counted between two and nine times. The chain couples TRBV15 to TRBJ1-2; D gene ambiguous. The germline gives CDR1 LNHNV, CDR2 YYDKDF (reference sequence). This CDR3 is built from 15 residues. With 3 bases removed from V and 3 bases from J, the gap between germline ends came to 14 bases. The CDR3 protein is CATSSQVQPHYGYTF. DNA of the CDR3: TGTGCCACCAGCAGTCAGGTCCAGCCCCACTATGGCTACACCTTC. Together with reference TRBV15 and TRBJ1-2, the CDR3 gives the full variable domain: DAMVIQNPRYQVTQFGKPVTLSCSQTLNHNVMYWYQQKSSQAPKLLFHYYDKDFNNEADTPDNFQSRRPNTSFCFLDIRSPGLGDTAMYLCATSSQVQPHYGYTFGSGTRLTVV.

The rearrangement links TRBV2 to TRBJ2-1; 9 bases match TRBD2. Trimming at V came to 4 bases and at J to 9 bases, leaving 10 bases not matched to a gene. The length of the CDR3 is 15 residues. Germline V gene data show CDR1 as SNHLY and CDR2 as FYNNEI. For the CDR3, the DNA is TGTGCCAGCAGTGTGTTGACTAGCGGTCAGGGTGAGCAGTTCTTC. Encoded protein: CASSVLTSGQGEQFF.

The J gene is TRBJ2-3, the V gene TRBV2; TRBD2 matches at 8 bases. The germline V gene has CDR1 SNHLY and CDR2 FYNNEI. The CDR3 extends over 14 amino acids. After removal of 3 bases from V and 5 bases from J, the junction contained 4 bases not matched to a gene. CDR3 amino acids: CASSERSGVDTQYF. The CDR3 DNA reads as TGTGCCAGCAGTGAGCGTAGCGGGGTAGATACGCAGTATTTT.

The chain employs TRBV5-1 and TRBJ2-3; no reliable D call. Trimming cost V 0 bases and J 5 bases, with 7 bases left between them. The CDR3 is 13 amino acids. The V gene's germline CDR1 is SGHRS and CDR2 YFSETQ. CDR3 region: CASSLGIEDTQYF. The DNA for the CDR3 is TGCGCCAGCAGCTTGGGAATAGAAGATACGCAGTATTTT.

The chain carries TRBV9 and TRBJ1-1; D remains ambiguous. Trimming took off 3 bases at V and 3 bases at J, with 9 bases between the two ends. The length of the CDR3 is 13 residues. Germline CDR1 SGDLS, CDR2 YYNGEE. CDR3 coding DNA: TGTGCCAGCAGCGCAAACTCGGACACTGAAGCTTTCTTT. Its protein is CASSANSDTEAFF.